This TCR beta chain was retrieved from a study of control samples from healthy donors and cancer patients. This clone came up once. Germline values: CDR1 LGHDT, CDR2 YNNKEL (reference sequence). There are 14 residues in the CDR3. V lost 4 bases, J lost 8 bases, and 7 bases stayed unmatched. Sequenced by immunoSEQ multiplex PCR; TCRdb stores in-frame clones only, minus some. Of over 200,000 clones listed, around 80% are singletons. This TCR came from a woman aged 55-69 years with lung cancer. Sequenced: PBMCs. The chain recombines TRBV3-1 (or the pseudogene TRBV3-2) with TRBJ1-4; 7 bases align to TRBD1. DNA for the CDR3: TGTGCCAGCAGCCCAGAAGGGGGCAAGGAAAAACTGTTTTTT. It is translated as CASSPEGGKEKLFF.